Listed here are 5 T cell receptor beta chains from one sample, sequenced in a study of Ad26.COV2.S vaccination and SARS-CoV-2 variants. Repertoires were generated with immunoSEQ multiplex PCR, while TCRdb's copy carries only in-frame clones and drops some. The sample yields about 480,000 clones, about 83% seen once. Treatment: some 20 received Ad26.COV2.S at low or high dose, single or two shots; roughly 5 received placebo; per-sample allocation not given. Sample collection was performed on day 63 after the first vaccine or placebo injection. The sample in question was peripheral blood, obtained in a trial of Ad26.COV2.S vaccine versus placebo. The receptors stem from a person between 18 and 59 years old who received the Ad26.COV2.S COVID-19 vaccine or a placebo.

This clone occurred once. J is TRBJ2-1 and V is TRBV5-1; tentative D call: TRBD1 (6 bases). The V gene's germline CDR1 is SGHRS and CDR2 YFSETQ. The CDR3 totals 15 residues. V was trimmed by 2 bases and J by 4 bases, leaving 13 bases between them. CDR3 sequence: CASSLGTQLYNEQFF. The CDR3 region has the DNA TGCGCCAGCAGCTTAGGGACACAGCTTTACAATGAGCAGTTCTTC.

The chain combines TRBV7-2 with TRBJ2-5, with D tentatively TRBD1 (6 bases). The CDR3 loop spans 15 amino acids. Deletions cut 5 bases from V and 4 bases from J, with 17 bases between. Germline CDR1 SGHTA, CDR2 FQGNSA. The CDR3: CASSLQTGFGETQYF. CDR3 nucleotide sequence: TGTGCCAGCAGCCTTCAGACAGGTTTTGGAGAGACCCAGTACTTC.

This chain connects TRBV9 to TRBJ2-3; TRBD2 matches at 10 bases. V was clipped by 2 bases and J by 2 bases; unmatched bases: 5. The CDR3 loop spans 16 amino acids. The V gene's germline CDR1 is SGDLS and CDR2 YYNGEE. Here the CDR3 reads CASSVAGLADTDTQYF. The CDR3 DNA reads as TGTGCCAGCAGCGTCGCCGGACTAGCGGACACAGATACGCAGTATTTT.

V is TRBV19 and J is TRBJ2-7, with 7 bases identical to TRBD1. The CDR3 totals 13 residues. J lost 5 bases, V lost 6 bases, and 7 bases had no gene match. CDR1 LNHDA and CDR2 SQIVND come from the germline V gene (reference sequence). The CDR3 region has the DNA TGTGCCAGTAGCCTCGGACAGGAAAACGAGCAGTACTTC. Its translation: CASSLGQENEQYF.

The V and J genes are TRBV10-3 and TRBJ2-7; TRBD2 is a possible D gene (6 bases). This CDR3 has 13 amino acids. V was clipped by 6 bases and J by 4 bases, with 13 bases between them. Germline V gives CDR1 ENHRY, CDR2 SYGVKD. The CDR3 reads CAIRRGRAYEQYF. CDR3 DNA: TGTGCCATCAGGCGGGGTAGGGCTTACGAGCAGTACTTC.